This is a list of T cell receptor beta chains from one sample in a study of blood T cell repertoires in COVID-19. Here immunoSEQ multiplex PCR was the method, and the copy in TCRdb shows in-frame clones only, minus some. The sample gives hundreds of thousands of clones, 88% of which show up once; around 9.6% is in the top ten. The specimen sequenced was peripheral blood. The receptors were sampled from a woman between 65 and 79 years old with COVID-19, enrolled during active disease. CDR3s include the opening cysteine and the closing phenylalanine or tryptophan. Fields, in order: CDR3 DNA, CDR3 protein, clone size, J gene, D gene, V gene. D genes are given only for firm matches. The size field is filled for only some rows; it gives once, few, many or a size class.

DNA: TGTGCCAGCAGTTTGGGGACAGGCCACAATCAGCCCCAGCATTTT; CDR3: CASSLGTGHNQPQHF; size: .; J: TRBJ1-5; D: TRBD1; V: TRBV27
DNA: TGTGCCAGCAGTCCCCAACTAGGCTACGAGCAGTACTTC; CDR3: CASSPQLGYEQYF; size: few; J: TRBJ2-7; D: .; V: TRBV6-6
DNA: TGTGCCAGCAGTTCACAAGCGCTCAGGAGGTATCAGCCCCAGCATTTT; CDR3: CASSSQALRRYQPQHF; size: few; J: TRBJ1-5; D: .; V: TRBV6-2/TRBV6-3
DNA: TGTGCCAGCAGTGCAACAGGGTATCAGCCCCAGCATTTT; CDR3: CASSATGYQPQHF; size: .; J: TRBJ1-5; D: .; V: TRBV28
DNA: TGTGCCAGCAGTTACCGACCGGGGCAGCCCCAGCATTTT; CDR3: CASSYRPGQPQHF; size: .; J: TRBJ1-5; D: .; V: TRBV6-5
DNA: TGTGCCAGCAGTTCCGGGACTAGCGGGAATCTTTTTACGTACGAGCAGTACTTC; CDR3: CASSSGTSGNLFTYEQYF; size: once; J: TRBJ2-7; D: TRBD2; V: TRBV28
DNA: TGTGCCAGCAGCCTACAGGGGGCGTCCTACGAGCAGTACTTC; CDR3: CASSLQGASYEQYF; size: .; J: TRBJ2-7; D: TRBD1; V: TRBV5-6
DNA: TGTGCCAGCAGCCTGGGGACAACCCAGCAGTACTTC; CDR3: CASSLGTTQQYF; size: .; J: TRBJ2-7; D: .; V: TRBV3-1/TRBV3-2
DNA: TGCGCCAGCAGCCCTACGCGGGGGGCAGAGTCCCACGAGCAGTACTTC; CDR3: CASSPTRGAESHEQYF; size: once; J: TRBJ2-7; D: TRBD2; V: TRBV5-1
DNA: TGCGCCAGCAGCTTGGGGGAGGCCTTACGTGATCCGGAGCAGTTCTTC; CDR3: CASSLGEALRDPEQFF; size: .; J: TRBJ2-1; D: .; V: TRBV5-1
DNA: TGTGCCAGCAGACCCCTAGGACAGGGAGGTCAGGAGCAGTACTTC; CDR3: CASRPLGQGGQEQYF; size: .; J: TRBJ2-7; D: TRBD1; V: TRBV6-5
DNA: TGTGCCAGCACCTGGACAGTGAACACTGAAGCTTTCTTT; CDR3: CASTWTVNTEAFF; size: few; J: TRBJ1-1; D: .; V: TRBV12-3/TRBV12-4
DNA: TGTGCCAGCACCTCCACGGCGGGGGTACTTTACGAGCAGTACTTC; CDR3: CASTSTAGVLYEQYF; size: once; J: TRBJ2-7; D: TRBD2; V: TRBV6-6
DNA: TGTGCCAGCAGTGAAGCGAGGGTCACTGAAGCTTTCTTT; CDR3: CASSEARVTEAFF; size: .; J: TRBJ1-1; D: .; V: TRBV6-1
DNA: TGTGCCACGGGACAGAACCAAGAGACCCAGTACTTC; CDR3: CATGQNQETQYF; size: .; J: TRBJ2-5; D: TRBD1; V: TRBV24-1
DNA: TGTGCCAGTCACGGGGACAGAAACACTGAAGCTTTCTTT; CDR3: CASHGDRNTEAFF; size: .; J: TRBJ1-1; D: TRBD1; V: TRBV2
DNA: TGCAGCGTCAAGACAGGGACGACCTACGAGCAGTACTTC; CDR3: CSVKTGTTYEQYF; size: .; J: TRBJ2-7; D: TRBD1; V: TRBV29-1
DNA: TGCGCCAGCAGCCAAGATTCCGGCGGGACAGGGGTTTATGGCTACACCTTC; CDR3: CASSQDSGGTGVYGYTF; size: .; J: TRBJ1-2; D: TRBD1; V: TRBV4-3
DNA: TGTGCCACCAGCAGAGTCGGGAGTGCCTACAATGAGCAGTTCTTC; CDR3: CATSRVGSAYNEQFF; size: .; J: TRBJ2-1; D: .; V: TRBV15
DNA: TGTGCCAGCAGTGAGCCGACTAGCATCCACGAGCAGTACTTC; CDR3: CASSEPTSIHEQYF; size: .; J: TRBJ2-7; D: TRBD2; V: TRBV2
DNA: TGTGCCATCAACCCGCAGGGATCTTACTATGGCTACACCTTC; CDR3: CAINPQGSYYGYTF; size: .; J: TRBJ1-2; D: .; V: TRBV10-3
DNA: TGCAGCGTCGAGACAGGGGCCTACGAGCAGTACTTC; CDR3: CSVETGAYEQYF; size: .; J: TRBJ2-7; D: TRBD1; V: TRBV29-1
DNA: TGCGCCAGCAGCCAAGAGCGGTGGACCTACGAGCAGTACTTC; CDR3: CASSQERWTYEQYF; size: .; J: TRBJ2-7; D: .; V: TRBV4-1
DNA: TGTGCCAGCACCTCTCCGGGGAATTCACCCCTCCACTTT; CDR3: CASTSPGNSPLHF; size: .; J: TRBJ1-6; D: .; V: TRBV7-9
DNA: TGCAGCGCAGGAGACTCATTTCGTAGTACGCAGTATTTT; CDR3: CSAGDSFRSTQYF; size: .; J: TRBJ2-3; D: .; V: TRBV29-1
DNA: TGTGCCAGCACCGACGGACAGGGGGAATACACCATATATTTT; CDR3: CASTDGQGEYTIYF; size: .; J: TRBJ1-3; D: TRBD1; V: TRBV6-5
DNA: TGTGCCAGCAGGGTTGCAGGGGCAAGGTATAGCAATCAGCCCCAGCATTTT; CDR3: CASRVAGARYSNQPQHF; size: .; J: TRBJ1-5; D: .; V: TRBV4-2
DNA: TGTGCCAGCAGCTTAACAGGGCGGTACGAGCAGTACTTC; CDR3: CASSLTGRYEQYF; size: .; J: TRBJ2-7; D: .; V: TRBV7-2
DNA: TGTGCCAGCAGCTTGTCAAGTCACCGGGACAGGGTTACCAAAAACATTCAGTACTTC; CDR3: CASSLSSHRDRVTKNIQYF; size: few; J: TRBJ2-4; D: TRBD1; V: TRBV11-2
DNA: TGTGCCAGCAGCCAAGAGGGGCTGAGCTCCTATAATTCACCCCTCCACTTT; CDR3: CASSQEGLSSYNSPLHF; size: .; J: TRBJ1-6; D: .; V: TRBV14
DNA: TGTGCCAGCAGCTTAATACCGGGACAGTTCTACGAGCAGTACTTC; CDR3: CASSLIPGQFYEQYF; size: .; J: TRBJ2-7; D: TRBD1; V: TRBV5-6
DNA: TGTGCCAGCACCAGGTCGGGGGGAGCTGAAGCTTTCTTT; CDR3: CASTRSGGAEAFF; size: .; J: TRBJ1-1; D: .; V: TRBV6-5
DNA: TGTGCCAGCTCACCCGGGGGGGAGATCTCCTACGAGCAGTACTTC; CDR3: CASSPGGEISYEQYF; size: .; J: TRBJ2-7; D: TRBD2; V: TRBV18
DNA: TGTGCCAGCACCCTTGGGGGGGGGAATGAGCAGTTCTTC; CDR3: CASTLGGGNEQFF; size: .; J: TRBJ2-1; D: TRBD2; V: TRBV9
DNA: TGTGCCATCAGGGGAACAGGGAGTAATCAGCCCCAGCATTTT; CDR3: CAIRGTGSNQPQHF; size: .; J: TRBJ1-5; D: .; V: TRBV10-3
DNA: TGTGCCACCAGCAGGCCACCCAGGGGACAGGGGGTCTTGAACACTGAAGCTTTCTTT; CDR3: CATSRPPRGQGVLNTEAFF; size: .; J: TRBJ1-1; D: TRBD1; V: TRBV15
DNA: TGTGCCAGCAGCTTAATGGGACTAGCGGGAGGGTTGACAGATACGCAGTATTTT; CDR3: CASSLMGLAGGLTDTQYF; size: .; J: TRBJ2-3; D: TRBD2; V: TRBV7-8
DNA: TGTGCCAGTAGTAAGGACAGGGGGCTGCCCCAGCATTTT; CDR3: CASSKDRGLPQHF; size: .; J: TRBJ1-5; D: TRBD1; V: TRBV19
DNA: TGCGCCAGCAGCCCCGGGACAGAGAAACGCTACGAGCAGTACTTC; CDR3: CASSPGTEKRYEQYF; size: .; J: TRBJ2-7; D: TRBD1; V: TRBV5-1
DNA: TGTGCCAGCAGCTTTGGTCCCAGCGGGAGATCAGAGACCCAGTACTTC; CDR3: CASSFGPSGRSETQYF; size: .; J: TRBJ2-5; D: TRBD2; V: TRBV7-9
DNA: TGTGCCAGCACCACGGGGGGAGGATACAGCAATCAGCCCCAGCATTTT; CDR3: CASTTGGGYSNQPQHF; size: .; J: TRBJ1-5; D: .; V: TRBV28
DNA: TGCGCCAGCAGCCACGACGGAGTACAAGAGACCCAGTACTTC; CDR3: CASSHDGVQETQYF; size: .; J: TRBJ2-5; D: .; V: TRBV4-1
DNA: TGTGCCAGCAGCCAATCCACAGGTAACACTGAAGCTTTCTTT; CDR3: CASSQSTGNTEAFF; size: .; J: TRBJ1-1; D: .; V: TRBV3-1/TRBV3-2
DNA: TGTGCCAGTAATCCCAGGGACAATCAGCCCCAGCATTTT; CDR3: CASNPRDNQPQHF; size: once; J: TRBJ1-5; D: .; V: TRBV19
DNA: TGTGCCAGCACCTTATGGGGCAGGGGTGGCTATGGCTACACCTTC; CDR3: CASTLWGRGGYGYTF; size: .; J: TRBJ1-2; D: .; V: TRBV28
DNA: TGTGCCAGCAGTTTCAGTTTAAGAGGCTACAATGAGCAGTTCTTC; CDR3: CASSFSLRGYNEQFF; size: .; J: TRBJ2-1; D: .; V: TRBV27
DNA: TGTGCCAGCAGCGCTTCAGGGGGTGCCTACGAGCAGTACTTC; CDR3: CASSASGGAYEQYF; size: .; J: TRBJ2-7; D: TRBD1; V: TRBV9
DNA: TGTGCCAGCAGCTTAGGACGGGTCACTGAAGCTTTCTTT; CDR3: CASSLGRVTEAFF; size: .; J: TRBJ1-1; D: .; V: TRBV11-2
DNA: TGTGCCAGCAGCTTGGATACTAGCGGAGTCTACGAGCAGTACTTC; CDR3: CASSLDTSGVYEQYF; size: .; J: TRBJ2-7; D: TRBD2; V: TRBV7-2
DNA: TGTGCCAGCAGCCCGATACAGGTATCGTATGGCTACACCTTC; CDR3: CASSPIQVSYGYTF; size: .; J: TRBJ1-2; D: .; V: TRBV5-5
DNA: TGTGCCAGCAGTACCCTAAATCAGCCCCAGCATTTT; CDR3: CASSTLNQPQHF; size: .; J: TRBJ1-5; D: .; V: TRBV6-5
DNA: TGTGCCAGCAGGGAACACAGGGAGCAGTTCTTC; CDR3: CASREHREQFF; size: .; J: TRBJ2-1; D: .; V: TRBV2
DNA: TGCAGCGTTAAAGAAGACAGGGTTGGAGGAACTAATGAAAAACTGTTTTTT; CDR3: CSVKEDRVGGTNEKLFF; size: .; J: TRBJ1-4; D: TRBD1; V: TRBV29-1
DNA: TGTGCCAGTGAAGACATTAATGAAAAACTGTTTTTT; CDR3: CASEDINEKLFF; size: .; J: TRBJ1-4; D: .; V: TRBV11-1
DNA: TGTGCCAGCTCCGCCTCACAGAACACTGAAGCTTTCTTT; CDR3: CASSASQNTEAFF; size: .; J: TRBJ1-1; D: .; V: TRBV18
DNA: TGTGCCTGGAGTGAACAGGTAGAAGAGACCCAGTACTTC; CDR3: CAWSEQVEETQYF; size: .; J: TRBJ2-5; D: .; V: TRBV30
DNA: TGTGCCAGCAGGGGGGGACTTGGAAACACCATATATTTT; CDR3: CASRGGLGNTIYF; size: .; J: TRBJ1-3; D: .; V: TRBV2
DNA: TGCGCCAGCAGCATAACTAGCGGGAATGGGGAGCTGTTTTTT; CDR3: CASSITSGNGELFF; size: once; J: TRBJ2-2; D: TRBD2; V: TRBV5-1